Detailed here is one TCR beta chain. Its target is unknown. These data come from a study of cytomegalovirus exposure and HLA in healthy donors. Overall study results and limits: Most TCR sequences showed up rarely, but some public TCRs showed up in many donors.

This CDR3 has 14 amino acids. Trimming took 8 bases from V and 7 from J; bases not matched to a gene: 6. Germline CDR1 MNHEY, CDR2 SMNVEV (reference sequence). The PCR ran on 60 Vbeta and 13 Jbeta primers. Some clones are missing from TCRdb's copy, which holds only in-frame ones; the method was immunoSEQ multiplex PCR. Recorded for this sample: 150,000 to 200,000 clones. The gene calls are TRBV27 and TRBJ2-1; TRBD2 agrees at 12 bases. The clonotype comes from a woman aged 55-75 years in good health and CMV-seronegative. What was sequenced was PBMCs. The CDR3 coding sequence is TGTGCCAGCCTCCTAGCGGGAGGGGTAAATGAGCAGTTCTTC. Amino acids: CASLLAGGVNEQFF.